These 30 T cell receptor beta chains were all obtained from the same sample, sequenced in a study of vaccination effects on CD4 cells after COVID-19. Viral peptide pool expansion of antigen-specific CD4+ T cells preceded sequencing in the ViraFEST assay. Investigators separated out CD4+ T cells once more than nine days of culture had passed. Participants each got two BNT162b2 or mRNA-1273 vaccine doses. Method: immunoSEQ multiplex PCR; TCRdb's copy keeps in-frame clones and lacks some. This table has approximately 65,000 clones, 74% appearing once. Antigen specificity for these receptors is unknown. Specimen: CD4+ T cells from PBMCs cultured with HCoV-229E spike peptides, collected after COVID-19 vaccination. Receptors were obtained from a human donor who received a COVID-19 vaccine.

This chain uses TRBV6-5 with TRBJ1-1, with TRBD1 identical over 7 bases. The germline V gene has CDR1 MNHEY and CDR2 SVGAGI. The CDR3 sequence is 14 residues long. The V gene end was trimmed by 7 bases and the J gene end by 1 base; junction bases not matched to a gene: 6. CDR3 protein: CASNPRDRNTEAFF. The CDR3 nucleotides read TGTGCCAGCAATCCCCGGGACAGGAACACTGAAGCTTTCTTT.

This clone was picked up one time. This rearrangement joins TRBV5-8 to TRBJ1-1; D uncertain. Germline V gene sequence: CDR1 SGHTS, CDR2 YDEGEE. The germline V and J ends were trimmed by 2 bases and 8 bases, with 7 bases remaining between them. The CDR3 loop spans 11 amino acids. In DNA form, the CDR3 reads TGTGCCAGCAGCTTAGGGAGGGAAGCTTTCTTT. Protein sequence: CASSLGREAFF.

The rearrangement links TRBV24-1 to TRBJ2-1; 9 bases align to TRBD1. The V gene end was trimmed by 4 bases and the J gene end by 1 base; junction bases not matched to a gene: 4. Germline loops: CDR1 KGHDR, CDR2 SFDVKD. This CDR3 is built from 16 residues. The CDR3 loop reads CATSDPGTGSYNEQFF. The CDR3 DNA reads TGTGCCACCAGTGACCCCGGGACAGGGTCCTACAATGAGCAGTTCTTC.

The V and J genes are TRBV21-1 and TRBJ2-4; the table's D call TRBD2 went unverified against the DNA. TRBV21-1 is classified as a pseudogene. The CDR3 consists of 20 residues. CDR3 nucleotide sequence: TGTGCCAGCAGCAAAGCTGGGGCTAGCGGGGGGGTGGTTCCTCGAAACATTCAGTACTTC. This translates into CASSKAGASGGVVPRNIQYF.

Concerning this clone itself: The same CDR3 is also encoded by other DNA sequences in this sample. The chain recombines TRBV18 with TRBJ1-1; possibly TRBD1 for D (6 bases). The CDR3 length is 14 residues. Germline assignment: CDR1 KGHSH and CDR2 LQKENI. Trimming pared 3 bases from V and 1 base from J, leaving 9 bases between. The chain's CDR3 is CASSPQGSNTEAFF. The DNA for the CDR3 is TGTGCCAGCTCACCGCAGGGGTCGAACACTGAAGCTTTCTTT.

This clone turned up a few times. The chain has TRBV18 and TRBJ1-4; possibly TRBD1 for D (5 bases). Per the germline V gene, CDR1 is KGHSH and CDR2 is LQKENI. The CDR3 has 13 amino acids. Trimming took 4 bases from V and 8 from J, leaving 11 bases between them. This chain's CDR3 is CASSLREGEKLFF. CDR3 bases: TGTGCCAGCTCACTCCGAGAGGGGGAAAAACTGTTTTTT.

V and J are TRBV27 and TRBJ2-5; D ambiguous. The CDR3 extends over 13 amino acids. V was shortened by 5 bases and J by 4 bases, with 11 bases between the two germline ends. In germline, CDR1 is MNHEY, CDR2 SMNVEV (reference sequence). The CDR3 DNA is TGTGCCAGCAGTCGGCCCACCGGAGAGACCCAGTACTTC. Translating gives CASSRPTGETQYF.

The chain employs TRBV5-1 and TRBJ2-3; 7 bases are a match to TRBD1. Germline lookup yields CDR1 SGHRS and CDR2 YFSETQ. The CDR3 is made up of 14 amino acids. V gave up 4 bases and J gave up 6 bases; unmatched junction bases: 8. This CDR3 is CASSPQGWVDTQYF. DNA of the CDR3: TGCGCCAGCAGCCCACAGGGGTGGGTCGATACGCAGTATTTT. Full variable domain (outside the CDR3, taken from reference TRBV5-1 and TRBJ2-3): KAGVTQTPRYLIKTRGQQVTLSCSPISGHRSVSWYQQTPGQGLQFLFEYFSETQRNKGNFPGRFSGRQFSNSRSEMNVSTLELGDSALYLCASSPQGWVDTQYFGPGTRLTVL.

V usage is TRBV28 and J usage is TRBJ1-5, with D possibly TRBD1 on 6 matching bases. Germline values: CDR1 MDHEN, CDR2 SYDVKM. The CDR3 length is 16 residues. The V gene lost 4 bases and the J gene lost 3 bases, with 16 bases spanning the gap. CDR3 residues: CASSSRAGGVNQPQHF. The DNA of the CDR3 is TGTGCCAGCAGTTCCAGGGCGGGGGGCGTCAATCAGCCCCAGCATTTT.

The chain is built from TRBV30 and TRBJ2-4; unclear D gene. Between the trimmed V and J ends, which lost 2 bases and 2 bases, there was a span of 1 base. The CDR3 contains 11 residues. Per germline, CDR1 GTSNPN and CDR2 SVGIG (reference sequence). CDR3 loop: CAWSSKNIQYF. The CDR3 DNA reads TGTGCCTGGAGTTCCAAAAACATTCAGTACTTC.

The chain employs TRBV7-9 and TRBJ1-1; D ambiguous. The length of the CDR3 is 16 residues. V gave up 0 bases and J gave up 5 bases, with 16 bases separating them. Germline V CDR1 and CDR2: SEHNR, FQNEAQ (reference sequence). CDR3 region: CASSLAMADLTTEAFF. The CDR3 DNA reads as TGTGCCAGCAGCTTAGCCATGGCGGATCTAACGACTGAAGCTTTCTTT.

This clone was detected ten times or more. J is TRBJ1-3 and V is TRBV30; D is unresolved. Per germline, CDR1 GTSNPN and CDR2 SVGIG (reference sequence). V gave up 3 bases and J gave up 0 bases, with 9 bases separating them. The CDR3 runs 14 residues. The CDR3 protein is CAWREQNSGNTIYF. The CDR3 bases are TGTGCCTGGAGAGAACAGAACTCTGGAAACACCATATATTTT.

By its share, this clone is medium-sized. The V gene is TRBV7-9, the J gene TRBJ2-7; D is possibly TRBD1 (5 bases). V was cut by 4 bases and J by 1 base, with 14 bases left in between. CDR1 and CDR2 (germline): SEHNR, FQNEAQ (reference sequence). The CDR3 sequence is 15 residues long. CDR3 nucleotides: TGTGCCAGCAGCTCATGTTATACAGGATCCTACGAGCAGTACGTC. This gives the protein CASSSCYTGSYEQYV.

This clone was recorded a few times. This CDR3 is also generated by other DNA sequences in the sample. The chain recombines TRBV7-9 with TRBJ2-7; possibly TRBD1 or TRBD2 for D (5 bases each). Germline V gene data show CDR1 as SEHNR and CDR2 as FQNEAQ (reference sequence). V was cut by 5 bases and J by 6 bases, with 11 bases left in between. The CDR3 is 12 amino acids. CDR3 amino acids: CASSLSGGEQYV. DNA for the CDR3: TGTGCCAGCAGCCTAAGTGGGGGCGAGCAGTACGTC.

The CDR3 sequence: CASSYDRAKNIQYF. CDR3 DNA sequence: TGTGCCAGCAGCTACGACAGAGCCAAAAACATTCAGTACTTC. This chain uses TRBV5-6 with TRBJ2-4; weak D call: TRBD1 (5 bases). V dropped 3 bases and J dropped 0 bases, with 7 bases sitting between them. The CDR3 consists of 14 residues. CDR1 is SGHDT, CDR2 YYEEEE, per germline.

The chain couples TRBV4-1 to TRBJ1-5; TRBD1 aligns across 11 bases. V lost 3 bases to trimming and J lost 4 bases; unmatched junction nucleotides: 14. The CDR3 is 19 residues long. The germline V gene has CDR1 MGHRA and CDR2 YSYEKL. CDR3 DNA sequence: TGCGCCAGCAGCCAGACGTGGGACAGGGGGTTTAGACGGAATCAGCCCCAGCATTTT. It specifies CASSQTWDRGFRRNQPQHF.

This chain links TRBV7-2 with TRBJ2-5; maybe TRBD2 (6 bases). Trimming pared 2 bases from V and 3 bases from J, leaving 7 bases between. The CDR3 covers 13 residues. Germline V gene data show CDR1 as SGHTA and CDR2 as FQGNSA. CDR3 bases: TGTGCCAGCAGCTTATGGGGGGAAGAGACCCAGTACTTC. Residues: CASSLWGEETQYF.

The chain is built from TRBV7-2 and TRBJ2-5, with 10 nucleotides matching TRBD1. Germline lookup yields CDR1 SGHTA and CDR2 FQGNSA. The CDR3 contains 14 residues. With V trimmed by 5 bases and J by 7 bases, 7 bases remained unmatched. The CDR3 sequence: CASSPRRTGGTQYF. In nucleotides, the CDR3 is TGTGCCAGCAGCCCCCGGCGGACAGGGGGGACCCAGTACTTC.

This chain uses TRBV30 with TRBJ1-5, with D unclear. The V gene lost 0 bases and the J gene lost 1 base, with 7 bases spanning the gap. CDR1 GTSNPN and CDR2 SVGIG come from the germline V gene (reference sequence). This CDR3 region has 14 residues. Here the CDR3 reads CAWSVLLSNQPQHF. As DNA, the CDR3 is TGTGCCTGGAGTGTACTCCTCAGCAATCAGCCCCAGCATTTT.

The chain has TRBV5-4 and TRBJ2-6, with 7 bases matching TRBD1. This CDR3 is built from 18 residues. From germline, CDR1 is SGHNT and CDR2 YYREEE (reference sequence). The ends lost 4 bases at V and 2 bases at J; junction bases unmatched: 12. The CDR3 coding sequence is TGTGCCAGCAGCCCCCGTACAGGAACAGGGGCTGGGGCCAACGTCCTGACTTTC. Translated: CASSPRTGTGAGANVLTF.

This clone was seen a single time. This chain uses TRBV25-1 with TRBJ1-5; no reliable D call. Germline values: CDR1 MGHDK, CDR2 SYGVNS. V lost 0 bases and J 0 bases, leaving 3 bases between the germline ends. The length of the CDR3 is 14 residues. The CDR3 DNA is TGTGCCAGCAGTGAATACTTTAGCAATCAGCCCCAGCATTTT. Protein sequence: CASSEYFSNQPQHF.

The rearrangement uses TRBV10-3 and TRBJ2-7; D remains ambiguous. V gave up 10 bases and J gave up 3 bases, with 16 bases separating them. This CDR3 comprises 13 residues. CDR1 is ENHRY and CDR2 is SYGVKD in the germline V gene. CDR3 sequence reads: CATQERQYYEQYV. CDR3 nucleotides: TGTGCCACCCAGGAACGCCAGTACTACGAGCAGTACGTC.

CDR3 loop: CASSQDRGTGGAAYGYTF. In nucleotides, the CDR3 is TGCGCCAGCAGCCAAGACCGCGGGACAGGGGGCGCCGCCTATGGCTACACCTTC. The chain recombines TRBV4-1 with TRBJ1-2; 12 bases are shared with TRBD1. This CDR3 spans 18 amino acids. CDR1 MGHRA and CDR2 YSYEKL come from the germline V gene. V gave up 0 bases and J gave up 4 bases; unmatched junction bases: 9.

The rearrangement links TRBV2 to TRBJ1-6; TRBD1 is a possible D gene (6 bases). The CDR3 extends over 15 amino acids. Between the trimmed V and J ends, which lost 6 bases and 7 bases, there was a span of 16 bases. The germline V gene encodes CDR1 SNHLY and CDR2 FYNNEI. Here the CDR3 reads CASRPRGLGNSPLHF. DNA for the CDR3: TGTGCCAGCAGGCCAAGGGGGTTGGGGAATTCACCCCTCCACTTT.

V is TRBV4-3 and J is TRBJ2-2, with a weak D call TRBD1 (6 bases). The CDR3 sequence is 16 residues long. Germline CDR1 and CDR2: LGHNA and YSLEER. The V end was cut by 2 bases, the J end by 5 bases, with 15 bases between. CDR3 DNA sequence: TGCGCCAGCAGCCAATTTCAGGGGCTGGATACCGGGGAGCTGTTTTTT. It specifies CASSQFQGLDTGELFF.

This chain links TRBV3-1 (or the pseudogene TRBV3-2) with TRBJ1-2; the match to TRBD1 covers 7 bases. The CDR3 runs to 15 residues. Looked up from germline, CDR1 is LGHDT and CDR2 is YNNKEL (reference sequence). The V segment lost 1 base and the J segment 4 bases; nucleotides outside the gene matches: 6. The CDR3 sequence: CASSQVQGTTYGYTF. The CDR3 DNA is TGTGCCAGCAGCCAAGTACAGGGGACAACCTATGGCTACACCTTC.

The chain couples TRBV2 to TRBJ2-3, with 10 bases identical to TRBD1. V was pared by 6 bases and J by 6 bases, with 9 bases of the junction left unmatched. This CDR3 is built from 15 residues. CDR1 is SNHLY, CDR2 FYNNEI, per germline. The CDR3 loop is CASSEVDRGLDTQYF. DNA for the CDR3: TGTGCCAGCAGCGAGGTGGACAGGGGGTTGGATACGCAGTATTTT.

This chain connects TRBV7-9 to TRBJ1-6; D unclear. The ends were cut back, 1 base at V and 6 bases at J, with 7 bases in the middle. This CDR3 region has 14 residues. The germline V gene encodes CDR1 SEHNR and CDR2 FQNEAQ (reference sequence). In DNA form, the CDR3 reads TGTGCCAGCAGCTTAGGTTACGGTAATTCACCCCTCCACTTT. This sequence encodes CASSLGYGNSPLHF.

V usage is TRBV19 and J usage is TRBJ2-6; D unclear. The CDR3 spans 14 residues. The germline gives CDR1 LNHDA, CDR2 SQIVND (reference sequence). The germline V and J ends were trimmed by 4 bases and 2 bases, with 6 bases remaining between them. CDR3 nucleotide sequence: TGTGCCAGTAGTAGGCAGACTGGGGCCAACGTCCTGACTTTC. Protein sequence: CASSRQTGANVLTF.

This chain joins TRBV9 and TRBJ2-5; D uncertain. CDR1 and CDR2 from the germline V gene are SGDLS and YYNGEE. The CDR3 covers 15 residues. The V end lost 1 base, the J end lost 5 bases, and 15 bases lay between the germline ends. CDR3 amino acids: CASSVLPGLGETQYF. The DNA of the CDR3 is TGTGCCAGCAGCGTACTCCCGGGCCTCGGGGAGACCCAGTACTTC.